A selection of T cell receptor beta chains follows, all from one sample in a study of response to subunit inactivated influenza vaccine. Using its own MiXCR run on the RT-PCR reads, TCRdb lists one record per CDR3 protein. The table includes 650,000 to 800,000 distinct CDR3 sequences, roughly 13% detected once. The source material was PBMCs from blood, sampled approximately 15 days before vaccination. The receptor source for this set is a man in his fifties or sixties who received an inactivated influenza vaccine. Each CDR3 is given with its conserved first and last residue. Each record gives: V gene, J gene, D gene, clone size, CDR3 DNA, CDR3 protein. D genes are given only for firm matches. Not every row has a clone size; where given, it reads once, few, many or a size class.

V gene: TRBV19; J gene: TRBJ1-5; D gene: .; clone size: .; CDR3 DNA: TGTGCCAGTAGTGCTGACCGGACCCGGGGTCAGCCCCAGCATTTT; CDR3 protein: CASSADRTRGQPQHF
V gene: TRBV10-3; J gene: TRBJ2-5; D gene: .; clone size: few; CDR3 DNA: TGTGCCATCAGCAAAGCGGGCGACCAAGAGACCCAGTACTTC; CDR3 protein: CAISKAGDQETQYF
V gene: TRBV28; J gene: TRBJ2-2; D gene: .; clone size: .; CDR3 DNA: TGTGCCAGCAAAAACCCGTCCCACTCGGACACCGGGGAGCTGTTTTTT; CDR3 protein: CASKNPSHSDTGELFF
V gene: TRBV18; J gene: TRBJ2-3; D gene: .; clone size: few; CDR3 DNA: TGTGCCAGCTCAGTACGGTCGGGAGATACGCAGTATTTT; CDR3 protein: CASSVRSGDTQYF
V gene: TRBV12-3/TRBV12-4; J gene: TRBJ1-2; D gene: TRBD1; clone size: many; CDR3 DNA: TGTGCCAGCAGTGGGACAGCAAACTATGGCTACACCTTC; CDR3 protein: CASSGTANYGYTF
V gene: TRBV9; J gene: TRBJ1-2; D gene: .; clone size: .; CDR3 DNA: TGTGCCAGCGAGGGGGAACTCTATGGCTACACCTTC; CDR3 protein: CASEGELYGYTF
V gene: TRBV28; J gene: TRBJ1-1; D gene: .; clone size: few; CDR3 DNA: TGTGCCAGCAGCTCCTCAGCGGGAGGAAACACTGAAGCTTTCTTT; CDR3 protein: CASSSSAGGNTEAFF
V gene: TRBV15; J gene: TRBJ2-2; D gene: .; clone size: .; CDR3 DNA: TGTGCCACCAGCAGAGATACAGGGATCGGGGAGCTGTTTTTT; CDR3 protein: CATSRDTGIGELFF
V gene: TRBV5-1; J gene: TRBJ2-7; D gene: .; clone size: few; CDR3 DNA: TGCGCCAGCAGCTTGCGCGCCGACAGCCGTTCCTACGAGCAGTACTTC; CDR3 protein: CASSLRADSRSYEQYF
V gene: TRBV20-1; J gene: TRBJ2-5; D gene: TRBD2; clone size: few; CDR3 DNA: TGCAGTGCCCTAGCGGGAGTGGAGACCCAGTACTTC; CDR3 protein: CSALAGVETQYF
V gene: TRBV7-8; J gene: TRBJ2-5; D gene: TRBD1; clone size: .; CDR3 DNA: TGTGCCAGCAGCTCACCTCGACAGGGAGAAGAGACCCAGTACTTC; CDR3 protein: CASSSPRQGEETQYF
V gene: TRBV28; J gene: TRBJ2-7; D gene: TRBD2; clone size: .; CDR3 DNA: TGTGCCAGCAGTTCCCCGGGACTAGCGGGAGTTTCCTACGAGCAGTACTTC; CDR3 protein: CASSSPGLAGVSYEQYF
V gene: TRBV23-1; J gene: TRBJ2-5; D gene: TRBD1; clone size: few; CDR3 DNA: TGCGCCAGCAGTCCCAATCGGAGGGACAGGGAGCAAGAGACCCAGTACTTC; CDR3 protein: CASSPNRRDREQETQYF
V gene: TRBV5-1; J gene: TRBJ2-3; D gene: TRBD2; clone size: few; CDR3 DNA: TGCGCCAGCCGCGTACTAGCGGGGGGGCAAGATACGCAGTATTTT; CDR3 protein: CASRVLAGGQDTQYF
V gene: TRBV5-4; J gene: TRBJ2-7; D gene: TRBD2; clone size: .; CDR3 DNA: TGTGCCAGCAGCTCCCCGTTGCTAGCGGGGGGGCCCCCCTACGAGCAGTACTTC; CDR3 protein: CASSSPLLAGGPPYEQYF
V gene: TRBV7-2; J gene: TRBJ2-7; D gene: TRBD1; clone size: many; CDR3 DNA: TGTGCCAGCAGCCCACGACAGGGTTCCTACGAGCAGTACTTC; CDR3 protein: CASSPRQGSYEQYF
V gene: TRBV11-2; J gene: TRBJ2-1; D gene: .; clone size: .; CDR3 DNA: TGTGCCAGCAGCCCAGGGGCGGGGGCATACAATGAGCAGTTCTTC; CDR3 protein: CASSPGAGAYNEQFF
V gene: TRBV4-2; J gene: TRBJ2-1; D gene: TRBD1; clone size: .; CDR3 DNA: TGTGCCAGCAGCCAAGCCGGACAGGGGAGGAATGAGCAGTTCTTC; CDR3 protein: CASSQAGQGRNEQFF
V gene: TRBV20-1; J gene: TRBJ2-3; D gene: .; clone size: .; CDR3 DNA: TGCAGTGCTAGTTGGGGGCGGGATACGCAGTATTTT; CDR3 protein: CSASWGRDTQYF
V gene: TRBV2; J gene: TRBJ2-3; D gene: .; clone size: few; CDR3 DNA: TGTGCCAGCAGTGCGGGCTCTTCTGGCACCTATACGCAGTATTTT; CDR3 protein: CASSAGSSGTYTQYF
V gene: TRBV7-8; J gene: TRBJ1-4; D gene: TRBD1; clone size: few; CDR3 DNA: TGTGCCAGCAGCTTTCAGGGGGGGCTAGCAACTAATGAAAAACTGTTTTTT; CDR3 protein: CASSFQGGLATNEKLFF
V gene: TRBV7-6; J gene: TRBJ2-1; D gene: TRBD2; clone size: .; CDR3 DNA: TGTGCCAGCAGCCTGGCCGGGGGGGTCTCCTACAATGAGCAGTTCTTC; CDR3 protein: CASSLAGGVSYNEQFF
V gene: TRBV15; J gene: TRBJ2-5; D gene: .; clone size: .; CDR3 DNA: TGTGCCACCAGCAGAGCTCCTACAGAGACCCAGTACTTC; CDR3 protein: CATSRAPTETQYF